A selection of T cell receptor beta chains follows, all from one sample in a study of radiotherapy plus CTLA-4 blockade in lung cancer. Data came from immunoSEQ multiplex PCR; TCRdb stores just in-frame clones and leaves some out. The profile shows 90,000 to 130,000 clones, more than 65% of them singletons. This material consisted of peripheral blood, taken from a patient treated with radiotherapy plus ipilimumab. The receptors stem from a human donor with non-small cell lung cancer that progressed on radiotherapy plus ipilimumab. Some clones in this sample may be carry-over from other donors' samples. CDR3s include the opening cysteine and the closing phenylalanine or tryptophan. The D gene is left open where the match is weak. Clone sizes are given selectively: once, few, many, or a class where the clone is expanded.

J gene | V gene | clone size | D gene | CDR3 length | CDR3 DNA | CDR3 protein
TRBJ2-5 | TRBV2 | NA | TRBD1 | 15 | TGTGCCAGCAGAGCCCCATCGACAGGGAAAGAGACCCAGTACTTC | CASRAPSTGKETQYF
TRBJ2-3 | TRBV13 | NA | NA | 15 | TGTGCCAGCAGCTTACCCACCACTAGCACAGATACGCAGTATTTT | CASSLPTTSTDTQYF
TRBJ2-7 | TRBV7-8 | NA | TRBD2 | 15 | TGTGCCAGCAGCTTAAGACTAGCGGGGGGCTACGAGCAGTACTTC | CASSLRLAGGYEQYF
TRBJ1-1 | TRBV6-5 | NA | NA | 15 | TGTGCCAGCAGTTACTCGAGGGGAGGCGCCACTGAAGCTTTCTTT | CASSYSRGGATEAFF
TRBJ1-3 | TRBV11-1 | NA | NA | 16 | TGTGCCAGCAGCTTAGAGCCAGGGACGCTCGGAAACACCATATATTTT | CASSLEPGTLGNTIYF
TRBJ2-1 | TRBV10-3 | NA | NA | 11 | TGTGCCATACGGGGGGCCGATGAGCAGTTCTTC | CAIRGADEQFF
TRBJ2-7 | TRBV15 | NA | NA | 15 | TGTGCCACCAGCAGAGCTCATGAGCTACCCTACGAGCAGTACTTC | CATSRAHELPYEQYF
TRBJ1-5 | TRBV4-1 | once | NA | 16 | TGCGCCAGCAGCCAAGAGGGCAGCTATAGCAATCAGCCCCAGCATTTT | CASSQEGSYSNQPQHF
TRBJ2-5 | TRBV27 | NA | NA | 13 | TGTGCCAGCAGTGGGGCAGGCTTGGGGACCCAGTACTTC | CASSGAGLGTQYF
TRBJ2-1 | TRBV6-4 | NA | TRBD2 | 16 | TGTGCCAGCAGTGACTCGATAAGCGGGGGGGCTGGTGAGCAGTTCTTC | CASSDSISGGAGEQFF
TRBJ2-2 | TRBV5-1 | NA | NA | 14 | TGCGCCAGCAGCTTCTCAGGGCAGACCGGGGAGCTGTTTTTT | CASSFSGQTGELFF
TRBJ1-6 | TRBV9 | NA | TRBD1 | 16 | TGTGCCAGCAGCGTAGCTATGACCACAGGGGTGCGACAATTTCACTTT | CASSVAMTTGVRQFHF
TRBJ1-4 | TRBV7-9 | few | NA | 16 | TGTGCCAGCACCCCCGGGCGGGGAGGAACTAATGAAAAACTGTTTTTT | CASTPGRGGTNEKLFF
TRBJ1-2 | TRBV5-6 | NA | NA | 14 | TGTGCCAGCAGCTTGAGCAGTCTTAACTATGGCTACACCTTC | CASSLSSLNYGYTF
TRBJ2-5 | TRBV5-4 | NA | NA | 14 | TGTGCCAGCAGCTCCGGACGGGGCCAAGAGACCCAGTACTTC | CASSSGRGQETQYF
TRBJ1-2 | TRBV6-1 | NA | TRBD1 | 15 | TGTGCCAGCAAGCCCCGCTCGACAGGGGACTATGGCTACACCTTC | CASKPRSTGDYGYTF
TRBJ1-2 | TRBV25-1 | NA | NA | 16 | TGTGCCAGCAGTGCCTCCGGGCGGGGGGCGAACTATGGCTACACCTTC | CASSASGRGANYGYTF
TRBJ1-5 | TRBV15 | NA | NA | 16 | TGTGCCACCAGCGGAGCCGGGACGCCACCCCAGAAGCCCCAGCATTTT | CATSGAGTPPQKPQHF
TRBJ2-3 | TRBV6-4 | NA | NA | 15 | TGTGCCAGCAGTGAAGGGTTAACTAGCACAGATACGCAGTATTTT | CASSEGLTSTDTQYF
TRBJ1-1 | TRBV6-5 | NA | TRBD1 | 13 | TGTGCCAGCAGGGAGACAGGGGTCACTGAAGCTTTCTTT | CASRETGVTEAFF
TRBJ1-2 | TRBV7-2 | NA | NA | 13 | TGTGCCAGCAGCTTAGGGATAGGCTATGGCTACACCTTC | CASSLGIGYGYTF
TRBJ2-5 | TRBV6-6 | NA | NA | 14 | TGTGCCAGTACCCGGGGCGAATGGAAAGAGACCCAGTACTTC | CASTRGEWKETQYF
TRBJ2-7 | TRBV19 | many | NA | 13 | TGTGCCAGTAGTACCACTCAGGGCTACGAGCAGTACTTC | CASSTTQGYEQYF
TRBJ1-1 | TRBV4-3 | NA | NA | 13 | TGCGCCAGCAGCCAGACACAGGGCCCTGAAGCTTTCTTT | CASSQTQGPEAFF
TRBJ1-6 | TRBV18 | NA | NA | 13 | TGTGCCAGCTCAACTTCCTATAATTCACCCCTCCACTTT | CASSTSYNSPLHF
TRBJ1-2 | TRBV4-2 | NA | TRBD1 | 14 | TGTGCCAGCAGCCAACCCACAGGGGGCGACGGCTACACCTTC | CASSQPTGGDGYTF
TRBJ2-3 | TRBV11-2 | NA | NA | 14 | TGTGCCAGCAGCATAAGTCACTACACAGATACGCAGTATTTT | CASSISHYTDTQYF
TRBJ2-3 | TRBV5-1 | NA | NA | 16 | TGCGCCAGCAATCTACCTGCCGGGGGCGGCACAGATACGCAGTATTTT | CASNLPAGGGTDTQYF
TRBJ2-2 | TRBV18 | NA | NA | 14 | TGTGCCAGCTCACCAACGTCGGACACCGGGGAGCTGTTTTTT | CASSPTSDTGELFF
TRBJ1-6 | TRBV11-1 | NA | NA | 13 | TGTGCCAGCAGCTTAGACCGGGAATCACCCCTCCACTTT | CASSLDRESPLHF
TRBJ1-3 | TRBV19 | once | NA | 13 | TGTGCCAGTTCGAAAGGTCTGCGGAACACCATATATTTT | CASSKGLRNTIYF
TRBJ2-7 | TRBV18 | NA | NA | 16 | TGTGCCAGCTCACCACGGGCAGGGCAGGGAATTATCGAGCAGTACTTC | CASSPRAGQGIIEQYF
TRBJ2-3 | TRBV5-1 | NA | NA | 14 | TGCGCCAGCAGCTTCGGACAGTATCGAGATACGCAGTATTTT | CASSFGQYRDTQYF
TRBJ1-4 | TRBV5-5 | few | TRBD1 | 15 | TGTGCCAGCAGCTCCACAGGGGCTCGTAATGAAAAACTGTTTTTT | CASSSTGARNEKLFF
TRBJ2-3 | TRBV5-1 | NA | NA | 16 | TGCGCCAGCAGCTCGAGGGGCAGGTCTAGCACAGATACGCAGTATTTT | CASSSRGRSSTDTQYF
TRBJ2-3 | TRBV6-5 | once | NA | 14 | TGTGCCAGCCTGCCGAGGGGGAGCACAGATACGCAGTATTTT | CASLPRGSTDTQYF